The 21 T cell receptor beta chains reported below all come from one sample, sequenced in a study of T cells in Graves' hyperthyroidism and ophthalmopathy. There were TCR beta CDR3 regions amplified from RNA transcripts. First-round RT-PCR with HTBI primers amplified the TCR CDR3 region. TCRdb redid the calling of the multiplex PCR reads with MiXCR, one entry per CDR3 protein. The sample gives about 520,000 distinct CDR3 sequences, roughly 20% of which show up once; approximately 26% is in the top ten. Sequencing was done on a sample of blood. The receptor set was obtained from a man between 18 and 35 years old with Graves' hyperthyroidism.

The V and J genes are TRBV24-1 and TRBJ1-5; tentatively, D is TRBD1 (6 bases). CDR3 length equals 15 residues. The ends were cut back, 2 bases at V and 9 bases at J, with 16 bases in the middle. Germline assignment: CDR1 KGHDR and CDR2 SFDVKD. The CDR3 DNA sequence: TGTGCCACCAGTGATTCCCGACAGGTAATCGGGCCCCAGCATTTT. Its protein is CATSDSRQVIGPQHF.

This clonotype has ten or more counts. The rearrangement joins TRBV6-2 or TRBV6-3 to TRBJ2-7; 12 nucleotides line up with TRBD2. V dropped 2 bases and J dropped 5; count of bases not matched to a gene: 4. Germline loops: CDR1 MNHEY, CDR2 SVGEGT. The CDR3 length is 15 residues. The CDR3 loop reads CASSYSGLAGNEQYF. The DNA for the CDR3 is TGTGCCAGCAGTTACAGTGGACTAGCGGGAAACGAGCAGTACTTC.

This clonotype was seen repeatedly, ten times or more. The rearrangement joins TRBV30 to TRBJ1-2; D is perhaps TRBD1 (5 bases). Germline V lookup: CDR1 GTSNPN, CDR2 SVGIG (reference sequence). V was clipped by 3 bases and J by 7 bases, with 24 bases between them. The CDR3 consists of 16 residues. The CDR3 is CAWRDRGSYPLGGYTF. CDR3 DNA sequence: TGTGCCTGGAGAGACCGGGGCTCGTACCCCCTCGGTGGCTACACCTTC. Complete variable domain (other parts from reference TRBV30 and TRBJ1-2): SQTIHQWPATLVQPVGSPLSLECTVEGTSNPNLYWYRQAAGRGLQLLFYSVGIGQISSEVPQNLSASRPQDRQFILSSKKLLLSDSGFYLCAWRDRGSYPLGGYTFGSGTRLTVV.

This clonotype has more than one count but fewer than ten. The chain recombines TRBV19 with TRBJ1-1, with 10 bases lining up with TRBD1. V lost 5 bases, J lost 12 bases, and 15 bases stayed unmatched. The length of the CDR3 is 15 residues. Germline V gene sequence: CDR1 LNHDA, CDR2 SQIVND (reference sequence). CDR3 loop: CASSGPGQGLRRTFF. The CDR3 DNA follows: TGTGCCAGTAGTGGACCGGGACAGGGGCTTCGCAGAACTTTCTTT.

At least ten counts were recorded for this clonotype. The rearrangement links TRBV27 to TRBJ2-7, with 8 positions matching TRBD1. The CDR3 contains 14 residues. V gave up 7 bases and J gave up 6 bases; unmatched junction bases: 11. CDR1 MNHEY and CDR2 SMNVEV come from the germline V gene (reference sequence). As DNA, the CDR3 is TGTGCCAGCAAAGTTTCGACAGGGGTTATCGAGCAGTACTTC. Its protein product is CASKVSTGVIEQYF.

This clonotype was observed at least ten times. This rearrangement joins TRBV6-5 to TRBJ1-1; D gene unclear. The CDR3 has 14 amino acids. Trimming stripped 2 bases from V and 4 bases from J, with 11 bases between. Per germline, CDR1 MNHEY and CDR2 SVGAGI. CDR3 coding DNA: TGTGCCAGCAGTTACAAAGGCATAGGCACTGAAGCTTTCTTT. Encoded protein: CASSYKGIGTEAFF.

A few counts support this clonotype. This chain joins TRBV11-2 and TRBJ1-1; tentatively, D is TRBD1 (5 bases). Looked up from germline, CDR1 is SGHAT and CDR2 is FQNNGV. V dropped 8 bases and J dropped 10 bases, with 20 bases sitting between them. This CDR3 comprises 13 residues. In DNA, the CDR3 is TGTGCCAGCCAAAGATGGGGGGAAGCAATAGCTTTCTTT. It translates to CASQRWGEAIAFF.

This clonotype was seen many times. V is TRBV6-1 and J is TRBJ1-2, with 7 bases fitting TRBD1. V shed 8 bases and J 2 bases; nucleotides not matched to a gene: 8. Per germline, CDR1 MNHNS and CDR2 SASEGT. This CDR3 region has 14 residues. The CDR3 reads CASGGQQGNYGYTF. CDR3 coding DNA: TGTGCCAGCGGAGGCCAACAGGGGAACTATGGCTACACCTTC.

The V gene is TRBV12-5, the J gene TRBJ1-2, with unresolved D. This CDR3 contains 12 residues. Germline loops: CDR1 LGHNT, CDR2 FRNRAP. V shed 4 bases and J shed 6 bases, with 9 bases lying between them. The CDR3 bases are TGTGCTAGTGGTTCCGGGTGGGATGGCTACACCTTC. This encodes CASGSGWDGYTF.

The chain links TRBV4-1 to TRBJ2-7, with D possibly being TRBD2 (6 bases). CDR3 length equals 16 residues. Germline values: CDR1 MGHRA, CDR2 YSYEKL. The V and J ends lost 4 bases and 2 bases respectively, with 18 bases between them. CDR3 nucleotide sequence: TGCGCCAGCAGCCCGGGGGTGGTACGACCCGCCTACGAGCAGTACTTC. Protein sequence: CASSPGVVRPAYEQYF.

The chain's CDR3 is CATSDPSTGDYGYTF. For the CDR3, the DNA is TGTGCCACCAGTGACCCGTCGACAGGAGACTATGGCTACACCTTC. V and J are TRBV24-1 and TRBJ1-2; tentative D call: TRBD1 (6 bases). Trimming stripped 4 bases from V and 3 bases from J, with 14 bases between. From germline, CDR1 is KGHDR and CDR2 SFDVKD. CDR3 length: 15 amino acids.

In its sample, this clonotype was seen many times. In DNA form, the CDR3 reads TGTGCCAGCAGTCCACAGGGGCAAGAGACCCAGTACTTC. Translation gives CASSPQGQETQYF. The genes are TRBV6-4 and TRBJ2-5, with TRBD1 matching over 7 bases. With V trimmed by 5 bases and J by 2 bases, 2 bases remained unmatched. Germline loops: CDR1 MRHNA, CDR2 SNTAGT. CDR3 length: 13 amino acids.

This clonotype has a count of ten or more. CDR3 nucleotides: TGTGCCAGCAGTTCGGTAAGAAACACTGAAGCTTTCTTT. This encodes CASSSVRNTEAFF. The rearrangement links TRBV6-5 to TRBJ1-1; D is undetermined. There are 13 residues in the CDR3. The germline gives CDR1 MNHEY, CDR2 SVGAGI. V was pared by 4 bases and J by 2 bases, with 8 bases between.

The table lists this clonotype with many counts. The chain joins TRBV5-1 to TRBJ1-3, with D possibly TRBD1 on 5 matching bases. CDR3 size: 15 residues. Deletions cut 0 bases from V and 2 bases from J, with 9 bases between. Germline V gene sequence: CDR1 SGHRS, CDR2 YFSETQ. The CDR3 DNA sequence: TGCGCCAGCAGCTTGGCCTGGGGGGCTGGAAACACCATATATTTT. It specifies CASSLAWGAGNTIYF.

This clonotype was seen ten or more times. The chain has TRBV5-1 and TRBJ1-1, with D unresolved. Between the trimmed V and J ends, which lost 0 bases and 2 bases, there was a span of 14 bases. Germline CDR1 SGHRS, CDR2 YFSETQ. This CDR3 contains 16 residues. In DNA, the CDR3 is TGCGCCAGCAGCTTGGCCCTTCTAAGGCCCAACACTGAAGCTTTCTTT. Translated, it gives CASSLALLRPNTEAFF.

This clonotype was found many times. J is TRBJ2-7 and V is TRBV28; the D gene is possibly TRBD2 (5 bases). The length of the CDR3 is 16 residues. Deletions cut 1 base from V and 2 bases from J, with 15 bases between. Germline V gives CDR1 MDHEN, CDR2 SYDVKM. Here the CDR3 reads CASSLYAGRFPYEQYF. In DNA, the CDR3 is TGTGCCAGCAGTTTATATGCGGGCCGGTTTCCCTACGAGCAGTACTTC.

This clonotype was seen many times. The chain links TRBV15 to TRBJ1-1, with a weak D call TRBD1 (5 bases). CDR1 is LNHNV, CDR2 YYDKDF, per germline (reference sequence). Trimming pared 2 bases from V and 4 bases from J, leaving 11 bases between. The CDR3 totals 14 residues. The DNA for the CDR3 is TGTGCCACCAGCAGACAGGGAGGCGGCACTGAAGCTTTCTTT. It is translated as CATSRQGGGTEAFF.

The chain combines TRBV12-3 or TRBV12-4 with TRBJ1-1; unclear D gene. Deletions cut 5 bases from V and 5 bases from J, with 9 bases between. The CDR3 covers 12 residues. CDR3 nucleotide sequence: TGTGCCAGCAGTAGTAGTTGGACTGAAGCTTTCTTT. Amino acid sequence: CASSSSWTEAFF.

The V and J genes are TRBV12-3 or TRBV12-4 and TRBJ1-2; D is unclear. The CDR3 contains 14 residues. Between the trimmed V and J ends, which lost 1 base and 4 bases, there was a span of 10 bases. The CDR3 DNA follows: TGTGCCAGCAGTTTAGGGGATTTCGCCTATGGCTACACCTTC. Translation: CASSLGDFAYGYTF.

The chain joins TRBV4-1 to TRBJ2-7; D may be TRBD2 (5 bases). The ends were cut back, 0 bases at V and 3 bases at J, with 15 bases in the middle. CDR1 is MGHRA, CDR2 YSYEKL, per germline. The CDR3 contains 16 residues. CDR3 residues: CASSQDLVQAGYEQYF. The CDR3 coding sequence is TGCGCCAGCAGCCAAGATCTAGTTCAGGCGGGCTACGAGCAGTACTTC.

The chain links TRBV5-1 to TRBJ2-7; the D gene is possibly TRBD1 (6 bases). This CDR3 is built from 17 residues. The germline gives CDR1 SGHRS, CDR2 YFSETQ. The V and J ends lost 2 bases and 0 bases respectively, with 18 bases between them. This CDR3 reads CASSFRGVPPSSYEQYF. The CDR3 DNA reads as TGCGCCAGCAGCTTCAGGGGCGTTCCCCCTAGCTCCTACGAGCAGTACTTC.